This TCR beta chain was captured in a study of immune heterogeneity within non-small cell lung tumors. Study summary: Of the tumors, several were squamous cell, 10 non-squamous, and 1 not otherwise specified.

As to this clonotype: Its antigen is as yet unknown. A much larger clone differs by one base, so this may be a read error.

Study-level results: Each patient's tumor sites shared recurring identical dominant CDR3 beta clonotypes, and individual sites also carried their own high-frequency clones. T-cell clonality in a given local region correlated moderately yet significantly with the local tumor mutational burden (R about 0.35).

Germline CDR1 and CDR2: DFQATT and SNEGSKA (reference sequence). Trimming pared 3 bases from V and 4 bases from J, leaving 12 bases between. The CDR3 loop spans 14 amino acids. For the TCR beta CDR3, multiplex PCR with 32 V and 13 J primers performed the amplification. MiXCR, run by TCRdb on the multiplex PCR reads, gives a single entry per CDR3 protein. The sample includes about 22,000 distinct CDR3 sequences, around 26% seen only once; the top ten take roughly 4.4%. At 550 to 600 ng per sample, bulk tumor genomic DNA provided the template. Several far-apart biopsies were taken per primary tumor during surgery. The study enrolled patients with untreated, newly diagnosed non-small cell lung cancer who underwent curative surgery.

This receptor was obtained from a man aged 40-50 years with non-small cell lung cancer. The chain uses TRBV20-1 and TRBJ2-2; D perhaps matches TRBD2 (6 bases). Sequencing was performed on lung tumor tissue. DNA of the CDR3: TGCAGTGCTAGGCCCATCGGGAGCACCGGGGAGCTGTTTTTT. Translating it yields CSARPIGSTGELFF.